The source of this T cell receptor (beta chain) is a study of T cell responses to AZD1222 COVID-19 vaccine. The study's findings and limits: The number of AZD1222 recipients seropositive at baseline was only 5 to 7. There were vaccine-associated CD4 TCRs across spike, dominant at 160-218 and 743-854. It was only after the peak T cell response that any repertoires were sampled.

Data came from immunoSEQ multiplex PCR; TCRdb stores just in-frame clones and leaves some out. The data hold some 150,000 clones, with more than 85% observed a single time. With regard to this clone: Its antigen is not known.

The V and J ends lost 0 bases and 6 bases respectively, with 8 bases between them. Germline values: CDR1 SGDLS, CDR2 YYNGEE. The CDR3 extends over 13 amino acids. This sequence was found in an adult in good health. This chain connects TRBV9 to TRBJ2-3; D gene unclear. The sample in question was peripheral blood, obtained on day 0 of AZD1222 vaccination. In DNA form, the CDR3 reads TGTGCCAGCAGCGTAGAAGGGTCGGATACGCAGTATTTT. Translating it yields CASSVEGSDTQYF. The whole variable domain, remainder taken from reference TRBV9 and TRBJ2-3, is DSGVTQTPKHLITATGQRVTLRCSPRSGDLSVYWYQQSLDQGLQFLIQYYNGEERAKGNILERFSAQQFPDLHSELNLSSLELGDSALYFCASSVEGSDTQYFGPGTRLTVL.